The text below deals with one TCR beta chain. These data belong to a study of T cells after posttransplantation cyclophosphamide. Cells defined as naive were viable CD3+CD4+ or CD3+CD8+ and CCR7+CD45RA+CD45RO-CD95-CD27+CD28+. Method: immunoSEQ multiplex PCR; TCRdb's copy keeps in-frame clones and lacks some. The sample includes some 2,000 clones, roughly 94% of them seen just once. This receptor was taken from a woman aged 55-70 years in good health, CMV-negative, and a related stem cell transplant donor. The sample consisted of naive CD8+ T cells sorted from PBMCs.

The CDR3 is CASSELGRLGDTQYF. As DNA, the CDR3 is TGTGCCAGCAGTGAATTGGGAAGACTAGGGGATACGCAGTATTTT. The genes are TRBV25-1 and TRBJ2-3; D perhaps matches TRBD2 (6 bases). Germline V lookup: CDR1 MGHDK, CDR2 SYGVNS. Trimming shortened V by 1 base and J by 6 bases, and 14 bases separated the two germline ends. CDR3 size: 15 residues.